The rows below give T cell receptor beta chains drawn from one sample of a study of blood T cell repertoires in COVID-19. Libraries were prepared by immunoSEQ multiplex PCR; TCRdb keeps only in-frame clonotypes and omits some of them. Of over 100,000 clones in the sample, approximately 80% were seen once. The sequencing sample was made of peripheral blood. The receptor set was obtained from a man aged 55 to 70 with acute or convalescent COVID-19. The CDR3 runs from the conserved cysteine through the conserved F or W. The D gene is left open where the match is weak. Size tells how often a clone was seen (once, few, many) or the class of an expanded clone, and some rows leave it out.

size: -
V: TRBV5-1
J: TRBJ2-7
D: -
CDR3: CASSLALRTVGYEQYF
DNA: TGCGCCAGCAGCTTGGCTTTGAGGACAGTGGGCTACGAGCAGTACTTC

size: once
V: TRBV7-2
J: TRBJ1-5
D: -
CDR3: CASSLGVNQPQHF
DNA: TGTGCCAGCAGCTTAGGAGTAAATCAGCCCCAGCATTTT

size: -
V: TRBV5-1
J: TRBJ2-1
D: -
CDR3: CASSLGGARSYNEQFF
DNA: TGCGCCAGCAGCTTGGGCGGGGCCCGCTCCTACAATGAGCAGTTCTTC

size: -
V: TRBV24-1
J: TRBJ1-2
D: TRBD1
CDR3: CATSSEGAGYGYTF
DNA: TGTGCCACCAGCTCAGAGGGGGCCGGGTATGGCTACACCTTC

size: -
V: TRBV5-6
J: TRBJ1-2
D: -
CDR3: CASSLGRTDYGYTF
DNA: TGTGCCAGCAGCTTGGGGAGGACAGACTATGGCTACACCTTC

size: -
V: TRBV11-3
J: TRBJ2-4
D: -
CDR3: CASSLAIGGMDIQYF
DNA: TGTGCCAGCAGCTTAGCAATCGGCGGGATGGACATTCAGTACTTC

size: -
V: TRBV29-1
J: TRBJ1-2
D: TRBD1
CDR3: CSARDRGNGGYTF
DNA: TGCAGCGCCCGCGACAGGGGGAATGGGGGCTACACCTTC

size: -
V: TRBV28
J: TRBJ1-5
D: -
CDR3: CASSLGQGFRQPQHF
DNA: TGTGCCAGCAGTTTGGGGCAGGGGTTTCGCCAGCCCCAGCATTTT

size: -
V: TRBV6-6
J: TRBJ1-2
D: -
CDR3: CASSSGQPHGYTF
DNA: TGTGCCAGCAGCTCGGGTCAGCCTCATGGCTACACCTTC

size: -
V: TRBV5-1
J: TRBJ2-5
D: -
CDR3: CASSPRAPEGRETQYF
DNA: TGCGCCAGCAGCCCCCGGGCCCCCGAGGGGAGGGAGACCCAGTACTTC

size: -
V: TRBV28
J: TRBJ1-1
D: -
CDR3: CASKGGRAMNTEAFF
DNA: TGTGCCAGCAAAGGGGGTAGGGCAATGAACACTGAAGCTTTCTTT

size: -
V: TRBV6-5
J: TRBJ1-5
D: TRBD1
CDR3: CASSYKGGAGNQPQHF
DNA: TGTGCCAGCAGTTACAAAGGGGGCGCGGGCAATCAGCCCCAGCATTTT

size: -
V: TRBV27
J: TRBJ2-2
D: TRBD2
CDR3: CASSPRGGNTGELFF
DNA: TGTGCCAGCAGCCCTCGGGGGGGGAACACCGGGGAGCTGTTTTTT

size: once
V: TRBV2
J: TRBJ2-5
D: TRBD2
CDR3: CASSRTSGTSETQYF
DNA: TGTGCCAGCAGTCGGACTAGCGGGACGAGTGAGACCCAGTACTTC

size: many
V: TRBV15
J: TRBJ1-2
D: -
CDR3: CATSREAEGSYGYTF
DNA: TGTGCCACCAGCAGGGAGGCCGAGGGTAGCTATGGCTACACCTTC

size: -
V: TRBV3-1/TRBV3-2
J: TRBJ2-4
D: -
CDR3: CASSEFLAKNIQYF
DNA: TGTGCCAGCAGCGAGTTCCTAGCCAAAAACATTCAGTACTTC

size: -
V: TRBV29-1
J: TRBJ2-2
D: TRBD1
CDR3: CSVVDGASQGYTGELFF
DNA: TGCAGCGTTGTTGACGGGGCCTCACAGGGGTACACCGGGGAGCTGTTTTTT

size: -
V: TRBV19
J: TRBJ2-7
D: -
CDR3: CASSMGPRGGIYEQYF
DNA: TGTGCCAGTAGTATGGGACCCCGTGGGGGCATCTACGAGCAGTACTTC

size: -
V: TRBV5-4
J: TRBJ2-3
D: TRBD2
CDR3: CASSISGRSTDTQYF
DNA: TGTGCCAGCAGCATCAGCGGGAGGTCTACAGATACGCAGTATTTT

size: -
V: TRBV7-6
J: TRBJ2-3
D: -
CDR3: CASSSPVGGDTQYF
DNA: TGTGCCAGCTCCTCCCCCGTTGGGGGGGATACGCAGTATTTT

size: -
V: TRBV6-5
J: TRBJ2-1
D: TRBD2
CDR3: CASKVGLAGDNEQFF
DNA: TGTGCCAGCAAGGTAGGACTAGCGGGTGATAATGAGCAGTTCTTC

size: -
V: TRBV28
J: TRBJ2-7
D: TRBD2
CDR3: CASKRDYYSYEQYF
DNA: TGTGCCAGCAAACGGGACTACTACTCCTACGAGCAGTACTTC

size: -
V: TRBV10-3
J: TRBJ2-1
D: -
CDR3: CAISEGGANSYNEQFF
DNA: TGTGCCATCTCAGAGGGGGGGGCTAACTCCTACAATGAGCAGTTCTTC

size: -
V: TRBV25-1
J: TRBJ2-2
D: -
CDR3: CASSEVARELFF
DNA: TGTGCCAGCAGTGAAGTGGCCAGGGAGCTGTTTTTT

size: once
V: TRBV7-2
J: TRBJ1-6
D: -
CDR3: CASSLALGLASSYNSPLHF
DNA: TGTGCCAGCAGCTTAGCGCTTGGTCTTGCGAGCTCCTATAATTCACCCCTCCACTTT

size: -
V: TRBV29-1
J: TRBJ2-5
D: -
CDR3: CSAVGDETQYF
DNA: TGCAGCGCTGTCGGGGATGAGACCCAGTACTTC

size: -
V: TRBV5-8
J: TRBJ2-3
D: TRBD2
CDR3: CASSSLAGEDTQYF
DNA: TGTGCCAGCAGCTCACTAGCGGGAGAAGATACGCAGTATTTT

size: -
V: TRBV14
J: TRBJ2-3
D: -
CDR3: CASSQRHLLSTDTQYF
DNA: TGTGCCAGCAGCCAAAGACACCTTTTAAGCACAGATACGCAGTATTTT

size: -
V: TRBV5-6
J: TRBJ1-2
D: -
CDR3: CASSLDRANGYTF
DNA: TGTGCCAGCAGCTTGGACAGGGCCAATGGCTACACCTTC

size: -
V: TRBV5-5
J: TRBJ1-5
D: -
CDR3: CASSRGQINNQPQHF
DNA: TGTGCCAGCAGCCGAGGACAGATTAACAATCAGCCCCAGCATTTT

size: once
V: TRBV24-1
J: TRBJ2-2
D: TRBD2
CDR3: CATSDPVVTLAGATGELFF
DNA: TGTGCCACCAGTGATCCGGTTGTGACACTAGCGGGGGCCACCGGGGAGCTGTTTTTT

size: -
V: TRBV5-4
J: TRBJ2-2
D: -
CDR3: CASSLALGQPTGELFF
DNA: TGTGCCAGCAGCTTGGCCTTAGGACAGCCCACCGGGGAGCTGTTTTTT

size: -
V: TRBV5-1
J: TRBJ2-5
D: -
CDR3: CASSDRRGETQYF
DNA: TGCGCCAGCAGTGACCGCAGAGGAGAGACCCAGTACTTC

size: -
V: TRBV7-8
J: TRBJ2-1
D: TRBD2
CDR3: CASSRDSGREFF
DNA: TGTGCCAGCAGTCGGGATAGCGGGAGGGAGTTCTTC

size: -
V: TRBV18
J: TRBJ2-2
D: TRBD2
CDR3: CASSSAGDRDTGELFF
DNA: TGTGCCAGCTCAAGTGCGGGAGATCGAGACACCGGGGAGCTGTTTTTT

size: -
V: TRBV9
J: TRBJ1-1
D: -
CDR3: CASSAGAGLNTEAFF
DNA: TGTGCCAGCAGCGCCGGCGCGGGGCTGAACACTGAAGCTTTCTTT

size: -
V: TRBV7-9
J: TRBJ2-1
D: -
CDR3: CASSFSANEQFF
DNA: TGTGCCAGCAGCTTCAGCGCCAATGAGCAGTTCTTC

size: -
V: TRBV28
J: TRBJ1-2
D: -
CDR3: CASSLPDRTLYGYTF
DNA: TGTGCCAGCAGTTTACCTGACAGAACATTATATGGCTACACCTTC

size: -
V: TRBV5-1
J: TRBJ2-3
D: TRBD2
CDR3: CASSPGLAGAGGEVQYF
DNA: TGCGCCAGCAGCCCTGGACTAGCGGGAGCCGGGGGGGAGGTGCAGTATTTT

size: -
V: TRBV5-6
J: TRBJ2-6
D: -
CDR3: CASSTKPVLSGANVLTF
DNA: TGTGCCAGCAGCACAAAACCCGTTCTCTCTGGGGCCAACGTCCTGACTTTC

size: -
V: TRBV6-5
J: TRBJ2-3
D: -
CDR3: CASINPGLSDTQYF
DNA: TGTGCCAGCATCAATCCAGGGTTATCGGATACGCAGTATTTT